Shown below are 19 T cell receptor beta chains from a single sample sequenced in a study of T cell changes during pregnancy in multiple sclerosis. Assay: immunoSEQ multiplex PCR; the TCRdb copy retains only in-frame clones and omits some. The sample has 35,000 to 55,000 clones; nearly 95% are singletons. The starting material was peripheral blood, obtained in the third trimester of pregnancy. The source of these receptors is a female donor with multiple sclerosis, enrolled in a pregnancy study.

The V gene is TRBV5-1, the J gene TRBJ2-6; no reliable D call. This CDR3 spans 18 amino acids. Germline-derived CDR1 and CDR2 are SGHRS and YFSETQ. The V gene lost 3 bases and the J gene lost 2 bases, with 18 bases spanning the gap. CDR3 amino acids: CASSSLGNQAPGANVLTF. The CDR3 DNA follows: TGCGCCAGCAGCTCGTTGGGTAATCAGGCGCCTGGGGCCAACGTCCTGACTTTC.

This clone has just a few counts. The chain links TRBV4-2 to TRBJ1-5; a weak D match, TRBD1 (6 bases). This CDR3 comprises 14 residues. Germline-derived CDR1 and CDR2 are LGHNA and YNFKEQ. Trimming removed 1 base at V and 8 bases at J, with 12 bases between. The CDR3 DNA reads as TGTGCCAGCAGCCAAGGACAGGAGGCGAAGCCCCAGCATTTT. This gives the protein CASSQGQEAKPQHF.

The gene calls are TRBV4-2 and TRBJ1-3, with D possibly matching TRBD1 (6 bases). The CDR3 spans 16 residues. V was trimmed by 0 bases and J by 4 bases, leaving 13 bases between them. Germline V gene lookup returns CDR1 LGHNA and CDR2 YNFKEQ. This CDR3 reads CASSQELSGTGNTIYF. DNA of the CDR3: TGTGCCAGCAGCCAAGAACTATCGGGGACAGGAAACACCATATATTTT.

The rearrangement links TRBV11-3 to TRBJ1-1; TRBD1 is a possible D gene (6 bases). Germline CDR1 SGHNT, CDR2 YENEEA. Trimming left V 6 bases short and J 0 bases short, with 11 bases between. The CDR3 loop spans 14 amino acids. The CDR3 region is CASSGTGMNTEAFF. The DNA for the CDR3 is TGTGCCAGCAGTGGAACAGGGATGAACACTGAAGCTTTCTTT.

This clone was counted once. This chain links TRBV19 with TRBJ1-2; 8 nucleotides align to TRBD1. The CDR3 runs 14 residues. With 4 bases clipped from V and 5 bases from J, the junction kept 6 bases outside the gene matches. Germline V gives CDR1 LNHDA, CDR2 SQIVND (reference sequence). The CDR3: CASSSWQGAYGYTF. The CDR3 DNA reads as TGTGCCAGTAGTAGTTGGCAGGGGGCATATGGCTACACCTTC.

V and J are TRBV4-3 and TRBJ2-1; 7 bases are a match to TRBD2. The germline V gene encodes CDR1 LGHNA and CDR2 YSLEER. The V gene end was trimmed by 0 bases and the J gene end by 1 base; junction bases not matched to a gene: 3. This CDR3 is built from 16 residues. CDR3 amino acids: CASSQEPGGSYNEQFF. DNA of the CDR3: TGCGCCAGCAGCCAAGAACCCGGGGGGTCCTACAATGAGCAGTTCTTC.

The V and J genes are TRBV5-8 and TRBJ2-1; 12 positions match TRBD2. Trimming removed 3 bases from V and 6 bases from J; junction bases left unmatched: 7. The CDR3 runs to 16 residues. Germline V gives CDR1 SGHTS, CDR2 YDEGEE. The CDR3, as DNA: TGTGCCAGCAGCTGGAAGACTAGCGGGAGAATCAATGAGCAGTTCTTC. Translation gives CASSWKTSGRINEQFF.

V gene TRBV27 combines with J gene TRBJ2-3; the match to TRBD2 covers 13 bases. Germline lookup yields CDR1 MNHEY and CDR2 SMNVEV (reference sequence). The CDR3 loop spans 17 amino acids. V shed 5 bases, J shed 4 bases, and the junction held 9 bases outside the gene matches. The CDR3 coding sequence is TGTGCCAGCAGTCCTAGGACTAGCGGGAGAGGATCAGATACGCAGTATTTT. Translating it yields CASSPRTSGRGSDTQYF.

V is TRBV13 and J is TRBJ2-2; weak D call: TRBD2 (5 bases). V lost 4 bases and J lost 6, with 12 bases in between. The CDR3 is 14 amino acids. The germline gives CDR1 PRHDT, CDR2 FYEKMQ (reference sequence). The CDR3 DNA sequence: TGTGCCAGCAGCTCACCTGAGGGTCCCGGGGAGCTGTTTTTT. It encodes CASSSPEGPGELFF.

The chain carries TRBV4-1 and TRBJ2-1; TRBD2 agrees at 7 bases. The germline gives CDR1 MGHRA, CDR2 YSYEKL. V shed 4 bases, J shed 0 bases, and the junction held 9 bases outside the gene matches. The CDR3 totals 17 residues. The CDR3 DNA is TGCGCCAGCAGCCGTACAACTAGCGCTAACTCCTACAATGAGCAGTTCTTC. Protein sequence: CASSRTTSANSYNEQFF.

The chain employs TRBV18 and TRBJ2-3; D is undetermined. The V end was cut by 0 bases, the J end by 3 bases, with 4 bases between. CDR1 is KGHSH, CDR2 LQKENI, per germline. The CDR3 is 13 amino acids. In DNA, the CDR3 is TGTGCCAGCTCACCACCCAGTACAGATACGCAGTATTTT. This encodes CASSPPSTDTQYF.

This chain connects TRBV5-1 to TRBJ2-3, with 7 nucleotides matching TRBD2. The CDR3 extends over 17 amino acids. Unmatched junction bases numbered 10, after V lost 0 bases and J lost 3 bases. CDR1 and CDR2 from the germline V gene are SGHRS and YFSETQ. The CDR3 loop reads CASSLALAGVPTDTQYF. CDR3 nucleotides: TGCGCCAGCAGCTTGGCCTTGGCGGGAGTTCCTACAGATACGCAGTATTTT. Full variable domain (rest looked up from reference TRBV5-1 and TRBJ2-3): KAGVTQTPRYLIKTRGQQVTLSCSPISGHRSVSWYQQTPGQGLQFLFEYFSETQRNKGNFPGRFSGRQFSNSRSEMNVSTLELGDSALYLCASSLALAGVPTDTQYFGPGTRLTVL.

V is TRBV5-1 and J is TRBJ2-3; 8 bases are a match to TRBD2. Trimming removed 0 bases from V and 1 base from J; junction bases left unmatched: 4. CDR3 length: 16 residues. Germline V gene data show CDR1 as SGHRS and CDR2 as YFSETQ. CDR3 residues: CASSLGPAGGTDTQYF. The CDR3 DNA is TGCGCCAGCAGCTTGGGGCCAGCGGGAGGCACAGATACGCAGTATTTT.

The chain employs TRBV4-2 and TRBJ2-1, with D possibly being TRBD2 (6 bases). The V gene lost 3 bases and the J gene lost 8 bases, with 17 bases spanning the gap. CDR3 length: 15 residues. Germline assignment: CDR1 LGHNA and CDR2 YNFKEQ. The chain's CDR3 is CASSHLAPGTYEQFF. The CDR3 bases are TGTGCCAGCAGCCACCTAGCGCCCGGGACGTATGAGCAGTTCTTC.

The chain recombines TRBV30 with TRBJ2-1; 7 bases agree with TRBD2. The CDR3 loop spans 15 amino acids. V lost 5 bases and J lost 5; bases outside the gene matches: 12. Germline lookup yields CDR1 GTSNPN and CDR2 SVGIG (reference sequence). CDR3 protein: CAWAPGRENDNEQFF. The CDR3, as DNA: TGTGCCTGGGCCCCCGGGCGGGAGAACGACAATGAGCAGTTCTTC.

The gene calls are TRBV7-2 and TRBJ1-5; D not certain. Germline V gene lookup returns CDR1 SGHTA and CDR2 FQGNSA. V dropped 2 bases and J dropped 4 bases, with 9 bases sitting between them. This CDR3 is 14 amino acids long. As DNA, the CDR3 is TGTGCCAGCAGCTTAACGGGGAGGAATCAGCCCCAGCATTTT. Translating it yields CASSLTGRNQPQHF.

The rearrangement uses TRBV6-5 and TRBJ2-7; perhaps TRBD1 as D (6 bases). The CDR3 spans 14 residues. V was trimmed by 7 bases and J by 2 bases, leaving 15 bases between them. Germline values: CDR1 MNHEY, CDR2 SVGAGI. This chain's CDR3 is CASTNYGQPYEQYF. CDR3 nucleotides: TGTGCCAGCACTAATTACGGACAGCCCTACGAGCAGTACTTC.

V gene TRBV27 combines with J gene TRBJ1-1; D perhaps matches TRBD1 (6 bases). CDR1 and CDR2 from the germline V gene are MNHEY and SMNVEV (reference sequence). Trimming removed 0 bases from V and 5 bases from J, with 19 bases in between. The CDR3 spans 17 residues. CDR3 protein: CASSLSNQGRDSTEAFF. DNA of the CDR3: TGTGCCAGCAGTTTATCGAATCAGGGGAGAGATTCTACTGAAGCTTTCTTT.

The chain links TRBV6-5 to TRBJ2-5; D uncertain. Germline CDR1 and CDR2: MNHEY and SVGAGI. Trimming cost V 0 bases and J 4 bases, with 3 bases left between them. The CDR3 has 12 amino acids. CDR3 in amino acids: CASSYSRETQYF. The CDR3 DNA is TGTGCCAGCAGTTACTCGAGAGAGACCCAGTACTTC.